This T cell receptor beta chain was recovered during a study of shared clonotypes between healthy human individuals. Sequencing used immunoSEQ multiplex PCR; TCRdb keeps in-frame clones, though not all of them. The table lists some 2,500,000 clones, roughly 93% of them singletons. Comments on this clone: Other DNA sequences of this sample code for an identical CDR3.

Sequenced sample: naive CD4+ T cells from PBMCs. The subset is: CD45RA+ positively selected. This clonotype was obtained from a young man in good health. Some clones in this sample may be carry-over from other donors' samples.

The CDR3 nucleotides read TGCGCCAGCAGCTTGGGTTCGAACAATGAGCAGTTCTTC. Protein sequence: CASSLGSNNEQFF. The rearrangement uses TRBV5-1 and TRBJ2-1, with no clear D. The germline V and J ends were trimmed by 0 bases and 5 bases, with 6 bases remaining between them. This CDR3 has 13 residues. Per germline, CDR1 SGHRS and CDR2 YFSETQ.